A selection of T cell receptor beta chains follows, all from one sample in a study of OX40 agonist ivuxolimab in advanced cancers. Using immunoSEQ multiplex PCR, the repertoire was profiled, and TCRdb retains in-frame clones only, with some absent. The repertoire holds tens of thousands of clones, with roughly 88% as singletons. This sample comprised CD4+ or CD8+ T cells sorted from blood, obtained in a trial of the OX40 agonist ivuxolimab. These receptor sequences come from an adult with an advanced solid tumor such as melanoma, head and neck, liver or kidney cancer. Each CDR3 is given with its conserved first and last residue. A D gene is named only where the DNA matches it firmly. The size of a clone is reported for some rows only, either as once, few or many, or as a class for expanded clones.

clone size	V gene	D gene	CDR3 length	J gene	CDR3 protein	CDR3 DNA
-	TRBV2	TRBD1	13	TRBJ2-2	CATGTGTTGELFF	TGTGCCACGGGGACAGGGACCACCGGGGAGCTGTTTTTT
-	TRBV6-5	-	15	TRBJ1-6	CASSSPGRGNSPLHF	TGTGCCAGCAGTTCCCCTGGGCGAGGGAATTCACCCCTCCACTTT
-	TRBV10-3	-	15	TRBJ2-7	CAISEGGTTSYEQYF	TGTGCCATCAGTGAGGGCGGGACGACCTCCTACGAGCAGTACTTC
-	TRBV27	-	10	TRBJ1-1	CASSFNEAFF	TGTGCCAGCAGTTTTAATGAAGCTTTCTTT
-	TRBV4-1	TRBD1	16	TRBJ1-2	CASSQRAGQGLSGYTF	TGCGCCAGCAGCCAGAGGGCAGGACAGGGATTGTCTGGCTACACCTTC
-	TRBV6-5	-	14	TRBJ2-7	CASSYSLDRNEQYF	TGTGCCAGCAGTTACTCTTTGGACCGGAACGAGCAGTACTTC
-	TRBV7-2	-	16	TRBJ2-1	CASSATRLRSYNEQFF	TGTGCCAGCAGCGCGACCCGGTTGAGATCCTACAATGAGCAGTTCTTC
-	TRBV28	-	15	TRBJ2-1	CASSPAGLENNEQFF	TGTGCCAGCAGTCCCGCGGGACTGGAGAACAATGAGCAGTTCTTC
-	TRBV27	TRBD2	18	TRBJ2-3	CASSHTSGGATGTDTQYF	TGTGCCAGCAGTCACACTAGCGGGGGGGCGACAGGCACAGATACGCAGTATTTT
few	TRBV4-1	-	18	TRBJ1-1	CASSQPPGTVNMNTEAFF	TGCGCCAGCAGCCAACCTCCCGGCACAGTAAACATGAACACTGAAGCTTTCTTT
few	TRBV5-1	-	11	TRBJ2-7	CASSFQYEQYF	TGCGCCAGCAGCTTCCAATACGAGCAGTACTTC
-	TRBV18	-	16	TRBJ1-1	CASSPTAIGGEAEAFF	TGTGCCAGCTCACCAACCGCGATAGGGGGAGAGGCTGAAGCTTTCTTT
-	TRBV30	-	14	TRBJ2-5	CAWSGGQGEETQYF	TGTGCCTGGAGTGGGGGGCAGGGAGAAGAGACCCAGTACTTC
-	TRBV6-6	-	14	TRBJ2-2	CASILIGDTGELFF	TGTGCCAGCATTCTAATAGGAGACACCGGGGAGCTGTTTTTT
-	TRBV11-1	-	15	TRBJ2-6	CASSLRGVGANVLTF	TGTGCCAGCAGCCTCCGCGGGGTCGGGGCCAACGTCCTGACTTTC
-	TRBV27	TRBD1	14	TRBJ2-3	CASSKIQGVDTQYF	TGTGCCAGCAGCAAAATACAGGGGGTTGATACGCAGTATTTT
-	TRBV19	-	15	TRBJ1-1	CASNPTRDTGTEAFF	TGTGCCAGTAATCCAACTCGGGACACGGGGACTGAAGCTTTCTTT
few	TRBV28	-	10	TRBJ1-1	CASSSFEAFF	TGTGCCAGCAGTTCTTTTGAAGCTTTCTTT
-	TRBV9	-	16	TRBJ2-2	CASSHLSPGETGELFF	TGTGCCAGCAGCCATCTCAGCCCTGGGGAAACCGGGGAGCTGTTTTTT
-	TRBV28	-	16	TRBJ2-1	CASSLPTGVVGNEQFF	TGTGCCAGCAGTTTGCCCACCGGGGTGGTTGGCAATGAGCAGTTCTTC
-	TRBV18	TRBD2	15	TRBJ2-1	CASSPPGRGYNEQFF	TGTGCCAGCTCACCACCAGGGAGGGGCTACAATGAGCAGTTCTTC
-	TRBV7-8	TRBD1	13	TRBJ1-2	CASSADRDRGYTF	TGTGCCAGCAGCGCGGACAGGGATCGTGGCTACACCTTC
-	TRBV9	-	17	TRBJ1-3	CASSVTSGTYSGNTIYF	TGTGCCAGCAGCGTTACCTCCGGGACATACTCTGGAAACACCATATATTTT
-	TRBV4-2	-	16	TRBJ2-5	CASSRPGGGGKETQYF	TGTGCCAGCAGCCGCCCAGGGGGAGGTGGGAAAGAGACCCAGTACTTC
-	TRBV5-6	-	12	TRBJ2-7	CASSYASYEQYF	TGTGCCAGCAGCTACGCTTCCTACGAGCAGTACTTC
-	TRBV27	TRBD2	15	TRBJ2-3	CASSWTSEGSDTQYF	TGTGCCAGCAGTTGGACTAGCGAGGGCTCGGATACGCAGTATTTT
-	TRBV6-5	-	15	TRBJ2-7	CASSAPDSSSYEQYF	TGTGCCAGCAGTGCGCCGGACAGCAGCTCCTACGAGCAGTACTTC
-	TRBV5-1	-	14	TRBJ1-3	CASRAGDSGNTIYF	TGCGCCAGCCGAGCGGGTGACTCTGGAAACACCATATATTTT
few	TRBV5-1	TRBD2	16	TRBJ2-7	CASSLASSGEGDEQYF	TGCGCCAGCAGCTTGGCGTCTAGCGGGGAAGGGGACGAGCAGTACTTC
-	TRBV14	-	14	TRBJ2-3	CASSLRQVPDTQYF	TGTGCCAGCAGCCTTAGACAGGTCCCAGATACGCAGTATTTT
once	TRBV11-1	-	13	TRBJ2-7	CASSADRAGEQYF	TGTGCCAGCAGCGCCGACCGTGCAGGCGAGCAGTACTTC
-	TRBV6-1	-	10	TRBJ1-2	CASSEAGRTF	TGTGCCAGCAGTGAAGCCGGGAGGACCTTC
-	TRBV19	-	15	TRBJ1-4	CASQLQGRRNEKLFF	TGTGCCAGTCAACTCCAGGGCAGGCGAAATGAAAAACTGTTTTTT
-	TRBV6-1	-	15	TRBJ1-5	CASSIRRGENQPQHF	TGTGCCAGCAGTATCAGGAGGGGGGAGAATCAGCCCCAGCATTTT
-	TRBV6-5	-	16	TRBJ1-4	CASSYSGTEIFEKLFF	TGTGCCAGCAGTTACTCCGGGACGGAGATTTTTGAAAAACTGTTTTTT
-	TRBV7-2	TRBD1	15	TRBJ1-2	CASSLSSGGGYGYTF	TGTGCCAGCAGCTTATCATCAGGGGGTGGCTATGGCTACACCTTC
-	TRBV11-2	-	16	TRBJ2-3	CASSLGVTGSTDTQYF	TGTGCCAGCAGCTTAGGAGTGACTGGTAGCACAGATACGCAGTATTTT
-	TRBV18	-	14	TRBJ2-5	CASSPSLTSETQYF	TGTGCCAGCTCACCAAGCCTCACGTCAGAGACCCAGTACTTC
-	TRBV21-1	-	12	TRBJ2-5	CASIDHQETQYF	TGTGCCAGCATAGACCACCAAGAGACCCAGTACTTC
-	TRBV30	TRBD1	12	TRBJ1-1	CAWSPDRVIAFF	TGTGCCTGGAGTCCTGACAGGGTTATAGCTTTCTTT
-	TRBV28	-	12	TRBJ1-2	CASKGLWGGYTF	TGTGCCAGCAAAGGGCTCTGGGGAGGCTACACCTTC
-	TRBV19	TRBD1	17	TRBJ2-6	CASRAGTGDPGANVLTF	TGTGCCAGTAGGGCCGGGACAGGGGATCCTGGGGCCAACGTCCTGACTTTC
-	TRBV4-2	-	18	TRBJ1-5	CASSRDKTGSFSNQPQHF	TGTGCCAGCAGCCGCGATAAGACGGGGTCTTTTAGCAATCAGCCCCAGCATTTT
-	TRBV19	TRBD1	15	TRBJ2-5	CASIGEQGAGETQYF	TGTGCCAGTATTGGGGAACAGGGGGCTGGGGAGACCCAGTACTTC
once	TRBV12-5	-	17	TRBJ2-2	CASGLVLGQTNTGELFF	TGTGCTAGTGGTTTGGTACTAGGCCAGACGAACACCGGGGAGCTGTTTTTT
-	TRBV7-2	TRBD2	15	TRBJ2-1	CASIPTSGAYNEQFF	TGTGCCAGCATTCCTACTAGCGGGGCCTACAATGAGCAGTTCTTC
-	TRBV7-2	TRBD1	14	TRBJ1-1	CASSFKTGSTEAFF	TGTGCCAGCAGCTTTAAGACAGGGAGCACTGAAGCTTTCTTT
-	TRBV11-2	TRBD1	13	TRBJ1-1	CASRSQGVTEAFF	TGTGCCAGCAGGTCACAGGGGGTTACTGAAGCTTTCTTT
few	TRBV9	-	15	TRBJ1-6	CASSSMGGDGSPLHF	TGTGCCAGCAGCTCCATGGGAGGGGACGGATCACCCCTCCACTTT
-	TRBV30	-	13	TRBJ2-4	CAWRQLAKNIQYF	TGTGCCTGGCGACAGCTAGCCAAAAACATTCAGTACTTC